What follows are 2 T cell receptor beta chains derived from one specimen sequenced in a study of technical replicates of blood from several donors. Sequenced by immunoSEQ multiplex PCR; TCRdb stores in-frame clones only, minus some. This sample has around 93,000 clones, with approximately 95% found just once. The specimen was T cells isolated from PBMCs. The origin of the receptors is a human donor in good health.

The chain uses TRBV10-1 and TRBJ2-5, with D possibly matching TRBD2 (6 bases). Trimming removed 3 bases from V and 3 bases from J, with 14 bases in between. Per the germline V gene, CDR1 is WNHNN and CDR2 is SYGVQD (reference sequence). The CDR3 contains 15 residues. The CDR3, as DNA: TGCGCCAGCAGTGACGGAGGGCCATCGGAAGAGACCCAGTACTTC. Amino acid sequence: CASSDGGPSEETQYF.

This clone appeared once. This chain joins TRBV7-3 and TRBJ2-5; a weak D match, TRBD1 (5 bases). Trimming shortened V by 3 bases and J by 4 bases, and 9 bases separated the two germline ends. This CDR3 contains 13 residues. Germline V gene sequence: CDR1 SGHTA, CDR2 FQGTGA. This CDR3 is CASSFAGLETQYF. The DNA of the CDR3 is TGTGCCAGCAGCTTTGCAGGGCTAGAGACCCAGTACTTC.